This TCR beta chain was observed in a study of cytomegalovirus exposure and HLA in healthy donors. Points on this clone: Its cognate antigen is unknown.

The PCR had 60 Vbeta and 13 Jbeta primers. Original processing methods: Among the unique TCR beta chains that a later analysis counted, about 84 million in all, roughly 9.9 million were shared. Using immunoSEQ multiplex PCR, the repertoire was profiled, and TCRdb retains in-frame clones only, with some absent. That table gives V, J and clone size, and the DNA gave D and trimming. This table holds fewer than 120,000 clones, around 78% found once. Study conclusions and caveats: Researchers had no immune exposure information except CMV serostatus available. There was a cluster of highly shared sequence variants that was likely a sequencing artifact.

The sample comprised PBMCs. The clonotype was recovered from a woman in her 30s in good health and CMV-seronegative.

The CDR3 protein is CASKGTGLAGNEQFF. CDR3 DNA: TGCGCCAGCAAAGGGACCGGACTAGCGGGTAATGAGCAGTTCTTC. This chain joins TRBV4-1 and TRBJ2-1; TRBD2 matches at 11 bases. Germline values: CDR1 MGHRA, CDR2 YSYEKL. V lost 7 bases, J lost 7 bases, and 9 bases stayed unmatched. The CDR3 length is 15 residues.